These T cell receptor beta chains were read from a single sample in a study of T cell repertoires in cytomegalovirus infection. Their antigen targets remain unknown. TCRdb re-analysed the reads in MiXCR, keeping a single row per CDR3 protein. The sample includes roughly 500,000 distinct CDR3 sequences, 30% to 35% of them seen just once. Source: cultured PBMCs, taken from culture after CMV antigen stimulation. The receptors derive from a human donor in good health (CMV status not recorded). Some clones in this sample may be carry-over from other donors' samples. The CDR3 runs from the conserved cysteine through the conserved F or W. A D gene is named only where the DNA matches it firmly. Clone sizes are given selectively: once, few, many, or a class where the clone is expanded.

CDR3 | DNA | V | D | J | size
CASSESRLGVGNQPQHF | TGTGCCAGCAGTGAATCGAGGTTAGGGGTGGGCAATCAGCCCCAGCATTTT | TRBV25-1 | - | TRBJ1-5 | many
CAISDRLARTQETQYF | TGTGCCATCAGTGATAGACTAGCGCGAACTCAAGAGACCCAGTACTTC | TRBV10-3 | TRBD2 | TRBJ2-5 | few
CASSLGALNSPLHF | TGTGCCAGCAGCTTAGGGGCACTTAATTCACCCCTCCACTTT | TRBV7-2 | - | TRBJ1-6 | few
CASSSRDRGGAEAFF | TGTGCCAGCAGCAGTCGGGACAGGGGGGGAGCTGAAGCTTTCTTT | TRBV7-6 | TRBD1 | TRBJ1-1 | few
CSVEGLAGDRLSTDTQYF | TGCAGCGTTGAGGGTCTAGCGGGAGATAGACTGAGCACAGATACGCAGTATTTT | TRBV29-1 | TRBD2 | TRBJ2-3 | -
CASSPGTGLYEQYF | TGTGCCAGTAGCCCCGGGACAGGCCTCTACGAGCAGTACTTC | TRBV19 | TRBD1 | TRBJ2-7 | -
CASSFGTFVGSTDTQYF | TGTGCCAGCAGCTTTGGTACTTTTGTGGGGAGCACAGATACGCAGTATTTT | TRBV7-2 | - | TRBJ2-3 | -
CASSPRREQETQYF | TGTGCCAGCAGTCCCAGACGGGAACAAGAGACCCAGTACTTC | TRBV12-3/TRBV12-4 | - | TRBJ2-5 | -
CASSNPRGLAKNIQYF | TGTGCCAGTAGTAATCCCAGGGGATTAGCCAAAAACATTCAGTACTTC | TRBV19 | - | TRBJ2-4 | -
CASSLKGPETQYF | TGTGCCAGCAGCTTAAAAGGCCCGGAGACCCAGTACTTC | TRBV5-4 | - | TRBJ2-5 | few
CASSQARTPNEQFF | TGCGCCAGCAGCCAAGCCCGGACACCCAATGAGCAGTTCTTC | TRBV4-1 | - | TRBJ2-1 | -
CASSYLGGAGELFF | TGTGCCAGCAGTTATCTGGGAGGTGCCGGGGAGCTGTTTTTT | TRBV27 | - | TRBJ2-2 | -
CASSFIMDTQYF | TGCGCCAGCAGCTTCATAATGGATACGCAGTATTTT | TRBV4-1 | - | TRBJ2-3 | -
CASSPASGTGYNSPLHF | TGTGCCAGCAGTCCAGCTTCCGGGACAGGGTATAATTCACCCCTCCACTTT | TRBV6-1 | TRBD1 | TRBJ1-6 | -
CASSFPGRSGSGNTIYF | TGTGCCAGCAGCTTCCCCGGACGGTCCGGCTCTGGAAACACCATATATTTT | TRBV7-8 | - | TRBJ1-3 | once
CASLTLGGWNEQFF | TGTGCCAGCCTTACATTAGGGGGGTGGAATGAGCAGTTCTTC | TRBV12-3/TRBV12-4 | - | TRBJ2-1 | -
CASSPPGRGGLNTGELFF | TGTGCCAGCAGCCCCCCCGGTAGGGGCGGTTTAAACACCGGGGAGCTGTTTTTT | TRBV5-4 | - | TRBJ2-2 | -
CSATRLAGGTDTQYF | TGCAGTGCTACCAGACTAGCGGGGGGCACAGATACGCAGTATTTT | TRBV20-1 | TRBD2 | TRBJ2-3 | -
CASSGRHDLSNQPQHF | TGTGCCAGCAGCGGAAGACACGACCTTAGCAATCAGCCCCAGCATTTT | TRBV7-2 | - | TRBJ1-5 | few
CASSFTAGDGTEAFF | TGTGCCAGCAGCTTTACAGCAGGGGACGGCACTGAAGCTTTCTTT | TRBV5-6 | - | TRBJ1-1 | -
CGVSGANYGYTF | TGCGGCGTTTCCGGAGCTAACTATGGCTACACCTTC | TRBV20-1 | - | TRBJ1-2 | -
CASTRWGHEQYF | TGTGCCAGCACTCGGTGGGGGCACGAGCAGTACTTC | TRBV6-2/TRBV6-3 | - | TRBJ2-7 | -
CASRGTWGPNTEAFF | TGTGCCAGCAGGGGGACATGGGGACCCAACACTGAAGCTTTCTTT | TRBV11-3 | - | TRBJ1-1 | few
CATSDGDVHYSNQPQHF | TGTGCCACCAGTGATGGGGACGTACACTATAGCAATCAGCCCCAGCATTTT | TRBV24-1 | - | TRBJ1-5 | -
CASSRGTAPDTQYF | TGCGCCAGCAGCCGAGGGACAGCACCAGATACGCAGTATTTT | TRBV4-1 | TRBD1 | TRBJ2-3 | -
CASSTDRGLGGTEAFF | TGTGCCAGTAGTACGGACAGGGGGCTCGGTGGCACTGAAGCTTTCTTT | TRBV19 | TRBD1 | TRBJ1-1 | few
CASSWTSGRQGDTQYF | TGCGCCAGCAGCTGGACTAGCGGGAGGCAGGGAGATACGCAGTATTTT | TRBV5-1 | TRBD2 | TRBJ2-3 | -
CASSFPGRGDTEAFF | TGCGCCAGCAGCTTCCCAGGGAGGGGTGACACTGAAGCTTTCTTT | TRBV5-1 | - | TRBJ1-1 | -
CASSELAVNTGELFF | TGTGCCAGCAGTGAACTAGCGGTGAACACCGGGGAGCTGTTTTTT | TRBV6-1 | TRBD2 | TRBJ2-2 | few
CASSLGGRLSGANVLTF | TGTGCCAGCAGCTTAGGAGGACGGCTCTCTGGGGCCAACGTCCTGACTTTC | TRBV7-2 | - | TRBJ2-6 | many
CASSGLAGPTYNEQFF | TGTGCCAGCAGTGGACTAGCGGGACCCACCTACAATGAGCAGTTCTTC | TRBV12-3/TRBV12-4 | TRBD2 | TRBJ2-1 | -
CASSIVQGREGYTF | TGTGCCAGTAGTATAGTACAGGGGCGCGAAGGCTACACCTTC | TRBV19 | TRBD1 | TRBJ1-2 | -
CASSPTGHTEAFF | TGTGCCAGCAGCCCAACAGGGCACACTGAAGCTTTCTTT | TRBV7-8 | - | TRBJ1-1 | -
CASGPGQYYEQYF | TGTGCCAGCGGACCGGGACAGTACTACGAGCAGTACTTC | TRBV6-2/TRBV6-3 | TRBD1 | TRBJ2-7 | -
CASSSFQTGAKDSNQPQHF | TGTGCCAGCAGTTCGTTCCAAACAGGGGCCAAGGATAGCAATCAGCCCCAGCATTTT | TRBV28 | TRBD1 | TRBJ1-5 | -
CASSWQENQPQHF | TGTGCCAGCAGTTGGCAGGAGAATCAGCCCCAGCATTTT | TRBV27 | - | TRBJ1-5 | -
CASSNGLAGLYEQYF | TGTGCCAGTAGTAACGGACTAGCGGGACTATACGAGCAGTACTTC | TRBV19 | TRBD2 | TRBJ2-7 | -
CASSAQAGEAFF | TGTGCCAGCAGCGCCCAGGCAGGGGAAGCTTTCTTT | TRBV5-6 | - | TRBJ1-1 | -
CASSPQPPGPENIQYF | TGTGCCAGCAGCCCACAGCCCCCGGGACCAGAAAACATTCAGTACTTC | TRBV7-2 | - | TRBJ2-4 | few
CASSLTAGPHEQYF | TGTGCCAGCAGCTTAACGGCAGGGCCCCACGAGCAGTACTTC | TRBV7-2 | - | TRBJ2-7 | many
CASSSATQGSPLHF | TGTGCCAGCAGCTCAGCCACTCAGGGTTCACCCCTCCACTTT | TRBV7-2 | - | TRBJ1-6 | few
CASSSARLAGDRYF | TGTGCCAGCAGCTCAGCCCGACTAGCGGGAGACCGATATTTT | TRBV7-2 | TRBD2 | TRBJ2-3 | few
CASNPGRWDTQYF | TGTGCCAGCAATCCCGGTCGGTGGGATACGCAGTATTTT | TRBV10-3 | - | TRBJ2-3 | few
CASSYFRFGDGANVLTF | TGTGCCAGCAGTTATTTTCGGTTCGGTGATGGGGCCAACGTCCTGACTTTC | TRBV6-2/TRBV6-3 | - | TRBJ2-6 | few
CASSYPGGNSGYTF | TGTGCCAGCAGTTACCCCGGAGGGAACTCCGGCTACACCTTC | TRBV6-2/TRBV6-3 | - | TRBJ1-2 | -
CASSSSPTGGAGNTIYF | TGTGCCAGCAGCTCGAGCCCGACAGGGGGTGCTGGAAACACCATATATTTT | TRBV7-8 | TRBD1 | TRBJ1-3 | -
CSAPTQSNTEAFF | TGCAGTGCTCCCACCCAGTCTAACACTGAAGCTTTCTTT | TRBV20-1 | - | TRBJ1-1 | -
CASGTVNEQFF | TGTGCCAGCGGGACAGTAAATGAGCAGTTCTTC | TRBV6-1 | TRBD1 | TRBJ2-1 | few
CSFETAFRTDTQYF | TGCAGCTTTGAAACAGCTTTCAGGACAGATACGCAGTATTTT | TRBV29-1 | - | TRBJ2-3 | -
CASSLGQGGVAYGYTF | TGTGCCAGCAGTTTGGGGCAGGGGGGGGTGGCCTATGGCTACACCTTC | TRBV12-3/TRBV12-4 | TRBD1 | TRBJ1-2 | -
CASSLVGTSGDNEQFF | TGTGCCAGCAGCTTAGTAGGGACTAGCGGGGACAATGAGCAGTTCTTC | TRBV7-2 | TRBD2 | TRBJ2-1 | many
CASTLLQGANTEAFF | TGCGCCAGCACATTACTTCAAGGGGCGAACACTGAAGCTTTCTTT | TRBV5-1 | - | TRBJ1-1 | few
CSATLGQGSQPQHF | TGCAGTGCTACATTAGGACAGGGGAGCCAGCCCCAGCATTTT | TRBV20-1 | TRBD1 | TRBJ1-5 | -
CASSTAGGNQPQHF | TGTGCCAGCAGCACGGCGGGGGGTAATCAGCCCCAGCATTTT | TRBV7-9 | - | TRBJ1-5 | -
CASSPPKTGGLIYF | TGTGCCAGCAGCCCCCCCAAGACAGGTGGCTTAATATACTTC | TRBV7-9 | - | TRBJ2-7 | -
CASSGTGGITEAFF | TGTGCCAGCAGCGGGACAGGGGGAATCACTGAAGCTTTCTTT | TRBV6-6 | TRBD1 | TRBJ1-1 | many
CATSDHSRGTEAFF | TGTGCCACCAGTGACCATTCCCGGGGCACTGAAGCTTTCTTT | TRBV24-1 | - | TRBJ1-1 | -